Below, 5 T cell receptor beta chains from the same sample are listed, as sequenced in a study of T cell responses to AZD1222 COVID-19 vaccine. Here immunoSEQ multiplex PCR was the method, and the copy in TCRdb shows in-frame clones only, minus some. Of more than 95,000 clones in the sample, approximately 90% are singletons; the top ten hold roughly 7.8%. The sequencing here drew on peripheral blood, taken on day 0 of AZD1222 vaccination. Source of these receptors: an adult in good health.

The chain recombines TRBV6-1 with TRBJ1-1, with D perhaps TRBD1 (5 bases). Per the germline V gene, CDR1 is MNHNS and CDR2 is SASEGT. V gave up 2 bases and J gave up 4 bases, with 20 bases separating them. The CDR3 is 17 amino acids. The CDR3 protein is CASSEFPARGFSTEAFF. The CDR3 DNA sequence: TGTGCCAGCAGTGAATTTCCTGCCCGGGGGTTTAGCACTGAAGCTTTCTTT.

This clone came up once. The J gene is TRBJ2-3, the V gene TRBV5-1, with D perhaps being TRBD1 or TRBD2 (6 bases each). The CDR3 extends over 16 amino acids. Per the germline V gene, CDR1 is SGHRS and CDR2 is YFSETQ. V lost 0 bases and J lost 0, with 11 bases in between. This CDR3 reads CASSLGTGASTDTQYF. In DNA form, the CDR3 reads TGCGCCAGCAGCTTGGGAACGGGGGCGAGCACAGATACGCAGTATTTT.

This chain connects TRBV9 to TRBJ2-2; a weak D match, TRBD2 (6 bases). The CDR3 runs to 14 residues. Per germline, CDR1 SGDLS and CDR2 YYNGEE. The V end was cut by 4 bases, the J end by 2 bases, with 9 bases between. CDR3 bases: TGTGCCAGCAGCTGGGACTCCAACACCGGGGAGCTGTTTTTT. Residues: CASSWDSNTGELFF.

The DNA for the CDR3 is TGTGCCAGCAGCTTCTCGGACAGTAATGAAAAACTGTTTTTT. This translates into CASSFSDSNEKLFF. The rearrangement uses TRBV5-6 and TRBJ1-4; D is possibly TRBD1 (6 bases). The germline V and J ends were trimmed by 2 bases and 4 bases, with 9 bases remaining between them. Germline V gene data show CDR1 as SGHDT and CDR2 as YYEEEE. This CDR3 has 14 amino acids. The variable domain in full, with the rest retrieved from reference TRBV5-6 and TRBJ1-4, is DAGVTQSPTHLIKTRGQQVTLRCSPKSGHDTVSWYQQALGQGPQFIFQYYEEEERQRGNFPDRFSGHQFPNYSSELNVNALLLGDSALYLCASSFSDSNEKLFFGSGTQLSVL.

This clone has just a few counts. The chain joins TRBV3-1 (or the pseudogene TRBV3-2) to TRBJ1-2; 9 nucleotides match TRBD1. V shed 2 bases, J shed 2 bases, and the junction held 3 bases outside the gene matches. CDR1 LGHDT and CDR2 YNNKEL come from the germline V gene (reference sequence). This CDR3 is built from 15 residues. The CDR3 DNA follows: TGTGCCAGCAGCCAAACCGGGACAGGGAACTATGGCTACACCTTC. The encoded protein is CASSQTGTGNYGYTF.